Shown below are 29 T cell receptor beta chains from a single sample sequenced in a study of somatic mutations in cytotoxic T cells in rheumatoid arthritis (dated 2017 in TCRdb). The library was obtained by the immunoSEQ multiplex PCR assay. Drawn from immuneACCESS, this table holds only the in-frame rearrangements with V and J called that TCRdb kept. Clones are partly lost; checked studies trace under half to an unresolved V gene and leave the rest unexplained. The sample table holds about 19,000 clones, of which about 81% were seen once. More than 12% of the sample is taken by the ten largest. The sample consisted of CD8+ T cells sorted from blood. The receptors stem from an adult with rheumatoid arthritis.

The chain carries TRBV7-3 and TRBJ1-1; no clear D gene. V lost 2 bases and J lost 1, with 11 bases in between. The CDR3 length is 15 residues. The germline V gene has CDR1 SGHTA and CDR2 FQGTGA. The CDR3 coding sequence is TGTGCCAGCAGCTTAGGCGGGCAGAAGAACACTGAAGCTTTCTTT. It specifies CASSLGGQKNTEAFF.

The rearrangement uses TRBV6-5 and TRBJ2-2; no firm D call. Trimming removed 0 bases at V and 5 bases at J, with 7 bases between. Germline CDR1 is MNHEY and CDR2 is SVGAGI. CDR3 length: 14 amino acids. The CDR3 DNA reads TGTGCCAGCAGTTACTCGGTATATACCGGGGAGCTGTTTTTT. Protein: CASSYSVYTGELFF.

The chain links TRBV2 to TRBJ2-7, with D tentatively TRBD2 (7 bases). From germline, CDR1 is SNHLY and CDR2 FYNNEI. Trimming stripped 7 bases from V and 6 bases from J, with 16 bases between. The CDR3 has 13 residues. The DNA of the CDR3 is TGTGCCAGCACCCAAGGGGGGGGGCCCGAGCAGTACTTC. Amino acids: CASTQGGGPEQYF.

The J gene is TRBJ2-2, the V gene TRBV19; D gene ambiguous. The germline V and J ends were trimmed by 3 bases and 0 bases, with 11 bases remaining between them. The germline V gene encodes CDR1 LNHDA and CDR2 SQIVND (reference sequence). The CDR3 runs to 16 residues. The CDR3: CASSMWQITNTGELFF. The CDR3, as DNA: TGTGCCAGTAGTATGTGGCAGATTACGAACACCGGGGAGCTGTTTTTT.

By share, this clone ranks as medium-sized. DNA for the CDR3: TGTGCCAGCCAAACAGGGGGCTGGAATCAGCCCCAGCATTTT. Protein product: CASQTGGWNQPQHF. The V gene is TRBV25-1, the J gene TRBJ1-5; 9 nucleotides match TRBD1. This CDR3 region has 14 residues. From germline, CDR1 is MGHDK and CDR2 SYGVNS. V shed 8 bases, J shed 4 bases, and the junction held 6 bases outside the gene matches.

The rearrangement uses TRBV11-2 and TRBJ2-7; D gene uncertain. The V gene's germline CDR1 is SGHAT and CDR2 FQNNGV. CDR3 length: 12 amino acids. V was shortened by 2 bases and J by 9 bases, with 11 bases between the two germline ends. The CDR3 DNA sequence: TGTGCCAGCAGCTTATTTACCCCAGTGCAGTACTTC. Its protein product is CASSLFTPVQYF.

The V call is TRBV30, the J call TRBJ2-3; D call uncertain. The CDR3 contains 12 residues. Germline V lookup: CDR1 GTSNPN, CDR2 SVGIG (reference sequence). Trimming left V 3 bases short and J 6 bases short, with 10 bases between. The CDR3 loop is CAWSLSEDTQYF. As DNA, the CDR3 is TGTGCCTGGAGCCTCTCCGAGGATACGCAGTATTTT. Variable domain in full (rest from reference TRBV30 and TRBJ2-3): SQTIHQWPATLVQPVGSPLSLECTVEGTSNPNLYWYRQAAGRGLQLLFYSVGIGQISSEVPQNLSASRPQDRQFILSSKKLLLSDSGFYLCAWSLSEDTQYFGPGTRLTVL.

The V and J genes are TRBV4-3 and TRBJ2-1; 9 bases agree with TRBD2. This CDR3 contains 17 residues. V shed 2 bases, J shed 7 bases, and the junction held 12 bases outside the gene matches. Germline CDR1 is LGHNA and CDR2 is YSLEER. As DNA, the CDR3 is TGCGCCAGCAGCCAACTCCGTAGTAGCGGGAGATTGAATGAGCAGTTCTTC. This translates into CASSQLRSSGRLNEQFF.

The CDR3 spells CATAHRGLDEQYF. DNA of the CDR3: TGTGCCACCGCCCACAGGGGGCTCGACGAGCAGTACTTC. V gene TRBV28 combines with J gene TRBJ2-7; 9 bases agree with TRBD1. The germline gives CDR1 MDHEN, CDR2 SYDVKM. Trimming removed 10 bases from V and 5 bases from J; junction bases left unmatched: 9. The CDR3 totals 13 residues.

This clone has only one observation. This chain connects TRBV28 to TRBJ1-4, with TRBD1 matching over 9 bases. Germline assignment: CDR1 MDHEN and CDR2 SYDVKM. The trim removed 5 bases at V and 8 bases at J, leaving 9 bases unmatched. This CDR3 region has 15 residues. CDR3 protein: CASSPDRDRAEKLFF. The CDR3 bases are TGTGCCAGCAGTCCGGACCGGGACAGGGCCGAAAAACTGTTTTTT.

V usage is TRBV27 and J usage is TRBJ2-3; D might be TRBD2 (6 bases). The CDR3 runs 15 residues. Trimming cost V 5 bases and J 2 bases, with 14 bases left between them. CDR1 is MNHEY and CDR2 is SMNVEV in the germline V gene (reference sequence). CDR3 amino acids: CASSPIAATTDTQYF. CDR3 DNA sequence: TGTGCCAGCAGTCCAATAGCGGCTACCACAGATACGCAGTATTTT.

V usage is TRBV5-4 and J usage is TRBJ2-5; D is ambiguous. The CDR3 is made up of 14 amino acids. Germline V gene sequence: CDR1 SGHNT, CDR2 YYREEE (reference sequence). V was cut by 0 bases and J by 7 bases, with 13 bases left in between. The CDR3: CASSLGAAAGTQYF. The CDR3 region has the DNA TGTGCCAGCAGCTTGGGGGCGGCGGCTGGGACCCAGTACTTC.

This rearrangement joins TRBV28 to TRBJ2-5; D might be TRBD2 (6 bases). The J call may be mistaken, given a closer DNA end match to TRBJ2-7. The germline V gene encodes CDR1 MDHEN and CDR2 SYDVKM. CDR3 length equals 15 residues. The CDR3 protein is CASSSQGLIPYEQYF. The CDR3 DNA reads TGTGCCAGCAGTTCCCAGGGACTTATCCCCTACGAGCAGTACTTC.

V gene TRBV7-9 combines with J gene TRBJ2-1; unclear D gene. This CDR3 comprises 17 residues. Between the trimmed V and J ends, which lost 4 bases and 8 bases, there was a span of 24 bases. Germline CDR1 is SEHNR and CDR2 is FQNEAQ (reference sequence). CDR3 nucleotides: TGTGCCAGCAGCTCTACCGCCAGCGCCTCCGAAATGTATGAGCAGTTCTTC. Its protein product is CASSSTASASEMYEQFF.

This chain connects TRBV7-9 to TRBJ2-3; TRBD1 aligns across 9 bases. The J segment lost 4 bases and the V segment lost 6 bases, leaving 8 bases of the junction unmatched. Germline lookup yields CDR1 SEHNR and CDR2 FQNEAQ (reference sequence). This CDR3 is built from 15 residues. The CDR3 spells CASSDRQGVSDTQYF. Here the CDR3 DNA reads TGTGCCAGCAGTGACCGACAGGGGGTGTCAGATACGCAGTATTTT.

J is TRBJ2-7 and V is TRBV29-1, with D possibly being TRBD1 (5 bases). The V end lost 1 base, the J end lost 5 bases, and 18 bases lay between the germline ends. The CDR3 loop spans 15 amino acids. The germline CDR1 and CDR2 sequences are SQVTM and ANQGSEA. CDR3 in DNA: TGCAGCGTTGAAGTCGTGGGTGGAGAAGGGGACGAGCAGTACTTC. As protein: CSVEVVGGEGDEQYF.

This clone showed up just a few times. This rearrangement joins TRBV11-2 to TRBJ2-7; D possibly matches TRBD1 or TRBD2 (5 bases each). Trimming removed 1 base at V and 6 bases at J, with 7 bases between. Germline CDR1 and CDR2: SGHAT and FQNNGV. This CDR3 is 12 amino acids long. The CDR3 DNA reads as TGTGCCAGCAGCTTAGGGGGACGCGAGCAGTACTTC. Amino acid sequence: CASSLGGREQYF.

The chain links TRBV15 to TRBJ2-5; D may be TRBD1 or TRBD2 (5 bases each). V lost 3 bases, J lost 5 bases, and 16 bases lay in between. Germline lookup yields CDR1 LNHNV and CDR2 YYDKDF (reference sequence). The CDR3 length is 15 residues. As DNA, the CDR3 is TGTGCCACCAGCAGGACCCGAGGGGATGGGGAGACCCAGTACTTC. Protein sequence: CATSRTRGDGETQYF.

This clone was counted a single time. The CDR3 reads CASSEMRGEQFF. In nucleotides, the CDR3 is TGTGCCAGCAGTGAAATGCGTGGTGAGCAGTTCTTC. The V and J genes are TRBV6-1 and TRBJ2-1; no reliable D call. With 2 bases removed from V and 9 bases from J, the gap between germline ends came to 8 bases. The CDR3 runs 12 residues. The germline V gene encodes CDR1 MNHNS and CDR2 SASEGT.

The genes are TRBV4-1 and TRBJ2-7; maybe TRBD1 (7 bases). This CDR3 region has 16 residues. V was cut by 0 bases and J by 2 bases, with 14 bases left in between. The germline V gene encodes CDR1 MGHRA and CDR2 YSYEKL. The CDR3 bases are TGCGCCAGCAGCCAAGATCCAGGGGGGCAGGCCTACGAGCAGTACTTC. This translates into CASSQDPGGQAYEQYF.

This clone appeared a few times. This chain joins TRBV13 and TRBJ2-1, with D possibly called TRBD1 or TRBD2 (5 bases each). Germline V CDR1 and CDR2: PRHDT, FYEKMQ (reference sequence). The CDR3 totals 16 residues. The V and J ends lost 5 bases and 0 bases respectively, with 14 bases between them. The CDR3 DNA sequence: TGTGCCAGCAGCGGGGCGGGCCCAAGCTCCTACAATGAGCAGTTCTTC. Protein sequence: CASSGAGPSSYNEQFF.

The chain couples TRBV13 to TRBJ2-7; D is unresolved. The V gene lost 4 bases and the J gene lost 6 bases, with 28 bases spanning the gap. Germline V lookup: CDR1 PRHDT, CDR2 FYEKMQ (reference sequence). The CDR3 sequence is 18 residues long. For the CDR3, the DNA is TGTGCCAGCAGCTCGCGCCAGCAGATCGGCGTCGTGAATTTCGAGCAGTACTTC. Translated, it gives CASSSRQQIGVVNFEQYF.

There are a few counts of this clone. The chain is built from TRBV5-8 and TRBJ2-7, with 7 bases matching TRBD2. Germline CDR1 SGHTS, CDR2 YDEGEE. This CDR3 is built from 15 residues. The V and J ends lost 1 base and 2 bases, in that order; junction bases with no gene match: 6. CDR3 loop: CASSLQGGRTYEQYF. DNA of the CDR3: TGTGCCAGCAGCTTGCAAGGCGGGAGAACCTACGAGCAGTACTTC.

The chain employs TRBV9 and TRBJ2-7, with D tentatively TRBD2 (6 bases). CDR3 length: 15 amino acids. Germline V lookup: CDR1 SGDLS, CDR2 YYNGEE. V was cut by 0 bases and J by 2 bases, with 12 bases left in between. CDR3 protein: CASSVVAGGTYEQYF. In nucleotides, the CDR3 is TGTGCCAGCAGCGTAGTCGCAGGAGGGACCTACGAGCAGTACTTC.

The chain employs TRBV7-9 and TRBJ1-1; D gene ambiguous. CDR1 and CDR2 (germline): SEHNR, FQNEAQ (reference sequence). Deletions cut 1 base from V and 1 base from J, with 7 bases between. The CDR3 length is 14 residues. CDR3 in amino acids: CASSLVSRNTEAFF. In DNA form, the CDR3 reads TGTGCCAGCAGCTTAGTGTCTCGGAACACTGAAGCTTTCTTT.

The genes are TRBV4-3 and TRBJ2-7, with TRBD1 identical over 11 bases. CDR1 LGHNA and CDR2 YSLEER come from the germline V gene. This CDR3 has 16 residues. Trimming cost V 3 bases and J 3 bases; bases outside gene matches: 7. The CDR3 loop is CASSQEAGTGGYEQYF. CDR3 coding DNA: TGCGCCAGCAGCCAGGAGGCCGGGACAGGGGGCTACGAGCAGTACTTC.

The chain links TRBV7-9 to TRBJ2-5, with 7 nucleotides matching TRBD1. The V gene's germline CDR1 is SEHNR and CDR2 FQNEAQ (reference sequence). The CDR3 has 14 residues. V shed 3 bases, J shed 3 bases, and the junction held 4 bases outside the gene matches. The CDR3 reads CASSFGDSEETQYF. CDR3 in DNA: TGTGCCAGCAGCTTCGGGGACAGTGAAGAGACCCAGTACTTC.

The genes are TRBV20-1 and TRBJ2-5; unclear D gene. The end of the DNA aligns better with TRBJ2-7, so the J call may be wrong. CDR1 is DFQATT and CDR2 is SNEGSKA in the germline V gene (reference sequence). The CDR3 is 11 residues long. The CDR3 spells CSAREQYEQYF. The CDR3, as DNA: TGCAGTGCTAGGGAACAATACGAGCAGTACTTC.

The V and J genes are TRBV7-9 and TRBJ2-7, with TRBD1 identical over 8 bases. The V and J ends lost 1 base and 1 base, in that order; junction bases with no gene match: 0. The V gene's germline CDR1 is SEHNR and CDR2 FQNEAQ (reference sequence). The CDR3 is 14 residues long. The CDR3 protein is CASSLGTGSYEQYF. The CDR3 DNA sequence: TGTGCCAGCAGCTTAGGGACAGGGTCCTACGAGCAGTACTTC.